What follows are 10 T cell receptor beta chains derived from one specimen sequenced in a study of cytomegalovirus exposure and HLA in healthy donors. Amplification used 60 Vbeta primers and 13 Jbeta primers. Sequencing used immunoSEQ multiplex PCR; TCRdb keeps in-frame clones, though not all of them. The sample has about 180,000 clones; more than 65% are singletons. The sequenced material came from PBMCs. These receptors originate from a woman aged 50 to 60 in good health and CMV-seronegative.

The V and J genes are TRBV7-3 and TRBJ1-2; TRBD1 is a possible D gene (6 bases). The CDR3 spans 13 residues. CDR1 is SGHTA, CDR2 FQGTGA, per germline. V lost 6 bases, J lost 2 bases, and 10 bases lay in between. The CDR3 sequence is CASSFQGNYGYTF. The CDR3 DNA follows: TGTGCCAGCAGTTTTCAGGGGAACTATGGCTACACCTTC.

V is TRBV7-3 and J is TRBJ2-5; D is perhaps TRBD2 (6 bases). This CDR3 comprises 16 residues. The ends were cut back, 5 bases at V and 1 base at J, with 17 bases in the middle. CDR1 and CDR2 from the germline V gene are SGHTA and FQGTGA. In nucleotides, the CDR3 is TGTGCCAGCAGCCCACCCACCTGGGACTTCCAAGAGACCCAGTACTTC. Protein sequence: CASSPPTWDFQETQYF.

The chain links TRBV28 to TRBJ2-2; D perhaps matches TRBD2 (6 bases). The germline gives CDR1 MDHEN, CDR2 SYDVKM. CDR3 length: 17 residues. The V end was cut by 5 bases, the J end by 5 bases, with 21 bases between. The CDR3 sequence is CASSLSSGTRGTGELFF. CDR3 coding DNA: TGTGCCAGCAGTCTCTCGTCCGGGACCCGGGGGACCGGGGAGCTGTTTTTT.

Of note for this clone: The same CDR3 is also encoded by other DNA sequences in this sample. The chain joins TRBV7-3 to TRBJ1-1; unclear D gene. The V end was cut by 2 bases, the J end by 3 bases, with 7 bases between. The CDR3 extends over 13 amino acids. Germline CDR1 and CDR2: SGHTA and FQGTGA. CDR3 in DNA: TGTGCCAGCAGCTTATTGTCCGACACTGAAGCTTTCTTT. Translated, it gives CASSLLSDTEAFF.

The chain has TRBV4-2 and TRBJ1-3; 7 bases are a match to TRBD1. J lost 0 bases, V lost 1 base, and 3 bases had no gene match. The germline CDR1 and CDR2 sequences are LGHNA and YNFKEQ. The CDR3 runs 16 residues. For the CDR3, the DNA is TGTGCCAGCAGCCAAGGACAGGGAAACTCTGGAAACACCATATATTTT. Translating gives CASSQGQGNSGNTIYF.

J is TRBJ2-5 and V is TRBV7-9; 10 bases fit TRBD2. Germline CDR1 is SEHNR and CDR2 is FQNEAQ (reference sequence). This CDR3 comprises 15 residues. With V trimmed by 3 bases and J by 3 bases, 4 bases remained unmatched. This CDR3 is CASSFWLAGEETQYF. CDR3 in DNA: TGTGCCAGCAGCTTTTGGCTAGCGGGAGAAGAGACCCAGTACTTC. Together with reference TRBV7-9 and TRBJ2-5, the CDR3 gives the full variable domain: DTGVSQNPRHKITKRGQNVTFRCDPISEHNRLYWYRQTLGQGPEFLTYFQNEAQLEKSRLLSDRFSAERPKGSFSTLEIQRTEQGDSAMYLCASSFWLAGEETQYFGPGTRLLVL.

The chain uses TRBV2 and TRBJ1-1; possibly TRBD1 for D (6 bases). Per the germline V gene, CDR1 is SNHLY and CDR2 is FYNNEI. The CDR3 runs 16 residues. V was pared by 3 bases and J by 6 bases, with 20 bases between. The DNA for the CDR3 is TGTGCCAGCAGTGAGTCCCAGGGGAGAAAAAGAGCTGAAGCTTTCTTT. This translates into CASSESQGRKRAEAFF.

There are a few counts of this clone. V is TRBV7-9 and J is TRBJ1-1; 8 nucleotides align to TRBD1. V shed 4 bases, J shed 3 bases, and the junction held 4 bases outside the gene matches. Germline loops: CDR1 SEHNR, CDR2 FQNEAQ (reference sequence). The CDR3 consists of 14 residues. CDR3 coding DNA: TGTGCCAGCAGCTCCCGGGACAGGTACACTGAAGCTTTCTTT. It specifies CASSSRDRYTEAFF.

This chain connects TRBV5-4 to TRBJ1-1, with a possible D match to TRBD1 (6 bases). V lost 4 bases and J 1 base, leaving 14 bases between the germline ends. CDR3 length equals 15 residues. Germline V gene lookup returns CDR1 SGHNT and CDR2 YYREEE (reference sequence). Written as DNA, the CDR3 is TGTGCCAGCAGCGGACCGGGACACAAGAACACTGAAGCTTTCTTT. Protein sequence: CASSGPGHKNTEAFF.

The CDR3, as DNA: TGTGCCAGCAGTTTGCGAGGCGGGAGGCTCTCCGAGCAGTACTTC. Protein sequence: CASSLRGGRLSEQYF. The V call is TRBV28, the J call TRBJ2-7; 8 bases agree with TRBD2. CDR3 size: 15 residues. Germline V CDR1 and CDR2: MDHEN, SYDVKM. V was clipped by 3 bases and J by 6 bases; unmatched bases: 10. The entire variable domain, with the rest obtained from reference TRBV28 and TRBJ2-7, is as follows: DVKVTQSSRYLVKRTGEKVFLECVQDMDHENMFWYRQDPGLGLRLIYFSYDVKMKEKGDIPEGYSVSREKKERFSLILESASTNQTSMYLCASSLRGGRLSEQYFGPGTRLTVT.